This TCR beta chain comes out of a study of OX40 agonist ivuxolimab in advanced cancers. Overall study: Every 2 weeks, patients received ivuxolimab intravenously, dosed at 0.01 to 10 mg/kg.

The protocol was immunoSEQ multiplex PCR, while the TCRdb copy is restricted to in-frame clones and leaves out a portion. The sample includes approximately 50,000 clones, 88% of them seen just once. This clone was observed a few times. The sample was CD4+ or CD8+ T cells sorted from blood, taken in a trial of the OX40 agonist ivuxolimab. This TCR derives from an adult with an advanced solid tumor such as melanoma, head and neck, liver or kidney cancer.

The CDR3 is CASSPAGTRNGYTF. CDR3 DNA sequence: TGTGCCAGCTCACCCGCCGGGACACGTAACGGCTACACCTTC. The V and J genes are TRBV18 and TRBJ1-2; tentative D call: TRBD1 (6 bases). The CDR3 loop spans 14 amino acids. The V gene's germline CDR1 is KGHSH and CDR2 LQKENI. The germline V and J ends were trimmed by 3 bases and 8 bases, with 16 bases remaining between them.